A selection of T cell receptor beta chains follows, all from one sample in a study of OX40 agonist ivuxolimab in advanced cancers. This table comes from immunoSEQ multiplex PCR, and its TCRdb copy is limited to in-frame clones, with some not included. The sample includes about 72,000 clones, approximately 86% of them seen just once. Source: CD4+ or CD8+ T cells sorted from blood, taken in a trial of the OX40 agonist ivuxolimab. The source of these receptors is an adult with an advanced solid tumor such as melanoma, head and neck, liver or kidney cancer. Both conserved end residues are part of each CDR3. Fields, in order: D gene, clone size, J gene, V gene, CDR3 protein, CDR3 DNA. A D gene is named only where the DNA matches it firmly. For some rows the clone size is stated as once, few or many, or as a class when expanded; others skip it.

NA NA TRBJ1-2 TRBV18 CASTEPVQGNGYTF TGTGCCAGCACAGAGCCGGTGCAGGGTAATGGCTACACCTTC
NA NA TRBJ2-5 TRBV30 CAWSISQETQYF TGTGCCTGGAGTATCAGCCAAGAGACCCAGTACTTC
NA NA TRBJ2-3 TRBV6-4 CASSPHERGSTDTQYF TGTGCCAGCAGCCCCCACGAGCGAGGTAGCACAGATACGCAGTATTTT
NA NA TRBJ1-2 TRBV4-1 CASSQDTGIYGYTF TGCGCCAGCAGCCAAGATACAGGGATCTATGGCTACACCTTC
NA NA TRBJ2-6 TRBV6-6 CASSPRSSGANVLTF TGTGCCAGCAGTCCCCGATCGTCTGGGGCCAACGTCCTGACTTTC
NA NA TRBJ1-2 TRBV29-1 CSVVGRGGSNYGYTF TGCAGCGTTGTTGGCAGGGGAGGATCGAACTATGGCTACACCTTC
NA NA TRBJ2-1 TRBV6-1 CASSEVARGNEQFF TGTGCCAGCAGTGAAGTGGCCCGGGGTAATGAGCAGTTCTTC
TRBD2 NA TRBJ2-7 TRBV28 CASSFVWTSGRDGGEQYF TGTGCCAGCAGTTTTGTTTGGACTAGCGGGAGGGACGGTGGCGAGCAGTACTTC
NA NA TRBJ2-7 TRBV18 CASSPRDISYEQYF TGTGCCAGCTCTCCACGGGACATCTCCTACGAGCAGTACTTC
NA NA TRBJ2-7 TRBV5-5 CASSDQLTYEQYF TGTGCCAGCAGTGACCAGCTAACCTACGAGCAGTACTTC
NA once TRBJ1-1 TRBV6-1 CASSRGVLNTEAFF TGTGCCAGCAGCCGAGGGGTTCTGAACACTGAAGCTTTCTTT
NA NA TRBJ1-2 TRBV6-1 CASSRQAVDYGYTF TGTGCCAGCAGCAGACAGGCTGTGGACTATGGCTACACCTTC
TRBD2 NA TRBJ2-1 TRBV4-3 CASSQPGLAGRNEQFF TGCGCCAGCAGCCAACCTGGACTAGCGGGACGCAATGAGCAGTTCTTC
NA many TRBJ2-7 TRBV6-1 CAGGRREQYF TGTGCCGGCGGGCGGAGGGAGCAGTACTTC
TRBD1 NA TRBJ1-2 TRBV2 CASSVLRGYGYTF TGTGCCAGCAGTGTACTCAGGGGGTATGGCTACACCTTC
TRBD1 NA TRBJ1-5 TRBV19 CASSPRQGANGQPQHF TGTGCCAGTAGTCCTAGGCAGGGGGCTAACGGTCAGCCCCAGCATTTT
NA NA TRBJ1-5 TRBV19 CASSKEGLSNQPQHF TGTGCCAGTAGTAAAGAGGGACTGAGCAATCAGCCCCAGCATTTT
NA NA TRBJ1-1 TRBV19 CASSPRTENTEAFF TGTGCCAGTAGTCCAAGGACAGAGAACACTGAAGCTTTCTTT
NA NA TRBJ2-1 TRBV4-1 CASSQEDSSRNEQFF TGCGCCAGCAGCCAAGAGGACTCGAGCAGGAATGAGCAGTTCTTC
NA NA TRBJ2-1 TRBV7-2 CASSSALGNEQFF TGTGCCAGCAGCTCGGCCCTCGGTAATGAGCAGTTCTTC
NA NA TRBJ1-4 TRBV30 CAWSEGVDEKLFF TGTGCCTGGAGTGAGGGGGTTGATGAAAAACTGTTTTTT
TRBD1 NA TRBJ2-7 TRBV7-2 CASSNGQAVSYEQYF TGTGCCAGCAGTAACGGACAGGCCGTATCGTACGAGCAGTACTTC
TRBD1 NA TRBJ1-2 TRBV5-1 CASSYRTSRTGAGGYTF TGCGCCAGCAGCTACCGAACGTCAAGGACAGGGGCGGGAGGCTACACCTTC
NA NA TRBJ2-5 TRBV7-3 CASSPAGTQETQYF TGTGCCAGCAGCCCCGCCGGGACTCAAGAGACCCAGTACTTC
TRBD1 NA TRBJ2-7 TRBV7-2 CASSFGTGDYEQYF TGTGCCAGCAGCTTCGGGACAGGGGACTACGAGCAGTACTTC
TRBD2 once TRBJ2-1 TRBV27 CASSLASGYNEQFF TGTGCCAGCAGTTTGGCTAGCGGCTACAATGAGCAGTTCTTC
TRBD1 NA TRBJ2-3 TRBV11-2 CASSSYRGQGATDTQYF TGTGCCAGCAGCTCGTACCGAGGACAGGGGGCGACAGATACGCAGTATTTT
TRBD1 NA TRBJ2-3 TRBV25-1 CASTPTGTLDTQYF TGTGCCAGCACCCCGACAGGGACCTTGGATACGCAGTATTTT